Listed here are 20 T cell receptor beta chains from one sample, sequenced in a study of blood T cells in healthy people across ages. PCR was performed a second time for about 7 to 12 cycles using a sample-barcoded 5' primer and a J-beta primer mix. TCRdb re-analysed the 5' RACE reads in MiXCR, keeping a single row per CDR3 protein. The sample lists about 1,400,000 distinct CDR3 sequences, roughly 40% occurring once. The sample was blood. The receptors derive from a woman under 30 in good health.

The CDR3 region has the DNA TGCAGTGCTAGAGATCTCCTACTACCCGATACGCAGTATTTT. It yields the protein CSARDLLLPDTQYF. This chain connects TRBV20-1 to TRBJ2-3; D uncertain. V shed 0 bases and J shed 6 bases, with 13 bases lying between them. The CDR3 extends over 14 amino acids. The V gene's germline CDR1 is DFQATT and CDR2 SNEGSKA (reference sequence).

CDR3 sequence (DNA): TGCAGTGCTCGTATCGGGACTAGCACTGGCGAGACCCAGTACTTC. Translating gives CSARIGTSTGETQYF. The chain is built from TRBV20-1 and TRBJ2-5, with TRBD2 matching over 9 bases. Germline CDR1 is DFQATT and CDR2 is SNEGSKA (reference sequence). This CDR3 has 15 residues. Trimming removed 5 bases from V and 5 bases from J; junction bases left unmatched: 12.

Remarks on this clonotype: The junction departs from germline at one end; a sequencing error may be responsible. The chain couples TRBV20-1 to TRBJ2-3, with TRBD2 identical over 11 bases. CDR3 length equals 17 residues. Germline V lookup: CDR1 DFQATT, CDR2 SNEGSKA (reference sequence). The CDR3 loop reads CSARDLAFSGGADTQYF. The CDR3 DNA follows: TGTAGTGCTAGAGATCTCGCCTTTAGCGGGGGGGCAGATACGCAGTATTTT.

This clonotype has only a few counts. The chain uses TRBV27 and TRBJ2-7, with D tentatively TRBD1 (6 bases). CDR1 and CDR2 (germline): MNHEY, SMNVEV (reference sequence). V was cut by 5 bases and J by 2 bases, with 10 bases left in between. The CDR3 is 13 amino acids. The CDR3 sequence is CASSTRQAYEQYF. CDR3 nucleotide sequence: TGTGCCAGCAGTACCCGACAGGCCTACGAGCAGTACTTC.

This clonotype came up a few times. The V gene is TRBV29-1, the J gene TRBJ2-1; 9 bases map to TRBD1. Trimming at V came to 4 bases and at J to 5 bases, leaving 3 bases not matched to a gene. The germline CDR1 and CDR2 sequences are SQVTM and ANQGSEA. The CDR3 extends over 13 amino acids. The CDR3 DNA follows: TGCAGCGTTGGGACAGGGGAGGACAATGAGCAGTTCTTC. As protein: CSVGTGEDNEQFF.

The chain carries TRBV10-3 and TRBJ1-5, with TRBD1 identical over 7 bases. The CDR3 loop spans 14 amino acids. The ends lost 6 bases at V and 7 bases at J; junction bases unmatched: 9. Germline V gene sequence: CDR1 ENHRY, CDR2 SYGVKD. CDR3 DNA: TGTGCCATCAGGGGAACAGGGGACCGGCAGCCCCAGCATTTT. Amino acids: CAIRGTGDRQPQHF.

This clonotype came up a few times. The V gene is TRBV10-1, the J gene TRBJ2-1, with a tentative D call TRBD2 (5 bases). The CDR3 totals 14 residues. Per the germline V gene, CDR1 is WNHNN and CDR2 is SYGVQD (reference sequence). The ends were cut back, 10 bases at V and 0 bases at J, with 13 bases in the middle. CDR3 nucleotides: TGCGCCACGACGGGAAGAAGCTCCTACAATGAGCAGTTCTTC. It codes for CATTGRSSYNEQFF.

The chain links TRBV12-5 to TRBJ2-4, with 7 nucleotides matching TRBD2. The last part of the DNA fits TRBJ2-7 better; the J call may be wrong. This CDR3 is 17 amino acids long. Germline V gene sequence: CDR1 LGHNT, CDR2 FRNRAP. CDR3: CASGTQAGTLLPYEQYF. DNA for the CDR3: TGTGCTAGTGGTACCCAAGCGGGAACCCTTCTTCCCTACGAGCAGTACTTC.

The rearrangement uses TRBV6-5 and TRBJ1-2; 7 bases align to TRBD1. With V trimmed by 8 bases and J by 6 bases, 9 bases remained unmatched. CDR1 and CDR2 (germline): MNHEY, SVGAGI. The CDR3 length is 13 residues. The CDR3 region is CASFGRGRNGYTF. CDR3 coding DNA: TGTGCCAGCTTCGGAAGGGGGCGGAATGGCTACACCTTC.

The V gene is TRBV6-6, the J gene TRBJ2-5; 8 bases match TRBD1. The J call could be wrong; TRBJ2-7 is a better fit for the DNA end. CDR3 length equals 15 residues. The germline CDR1 and CDR2 sequences are MNHNY and SVGAGI (reference sequence). The CDR3 bases are TGTGCCAGCAGCCTCGGGACAACAGGGGGCTACGAGCAGTACTTC. It encodes CASSLGTTGGYEQYF.

The rearrangement uses TRBV20-1 and TRBJ2-5; unclear D gene. CDR3 length: 11 amino acids. Germline CDR1 reads DFQATT; CDR2 reads SNEGSKA (reference sequence). Trimming pared 3 bases from V and 7 bases from J, leaving 9 bases between. The CDR3 DNA reads as TGCAGTGCTAGTTGGGTTGTGACCCAGTACTTC. Amino acids: CSASWVVTQYF.

This clonotype was seen a handful of times. The genes are TRBV12-3 or TRBV12-4 and TRBJ2-3; 9 bases are shared with TRBD2. The V segment lost 3 bases and the J segment 5 bases; nucleotides outside the gene matches: 6. This CDR3 has 15 amino acids. CDR3 residues: CASSFGTSSGDTQYF. CDR3 sequence (DNA): TGTGCCAGCAGTTTCGGGACTAGCAGCGGAGATACGCAGTATTTT.

The chain joins TRBV6-6 to TRBJ1-2; 7 bases are a match to TRBD1. In germline, CDR1 is MNHNY, CDR2 SVGAGI (reference sequence). This CDR3 is built from 13 residues. Trimming took 7 bases from V and 4 from J; bases not matched to a gene: 6. CDR3 region: CASTEDRTYGYTF. The CDR3 DNA is TGTGCCAGCACCGAGGACAGGACCTATGGCTACACCTTC.

V gene TRBV12-3 or TRBV12-4 combines with J gene TRBJ1-5, with a tentative D call TRBD1 (5 bases). The CDR3 length is 16 residues. V was trimmed by 7 bases and J by 0 bases, leaving 16 bases between them. This CDR3 is CASTLGQVISNQPQHF. The CDR3 region has the DNA TGTGCCAGCACCCTGGGGCAGGTCATTAGCAATCAGCCCCAGCATTTT.

This clonotype was seen many times. Its ends do not fully match the called genes, so a read error is possible. V is TRBV2 and J is TRBJ2-3; D call uncertain. The CDR3 runs to 12 residues. Germline V CDR1 and CDR2: SNHLY, FYNNEI. The CDR3 DNA reads TGCGCCAGCAGTGAGTCTCGGGATACGCAGTATTTT. This translates into CASSESRDTQYF.

V gene TRBV29-1 combines with J gene TRBJ2-1; 8 positions match TRBD2. The DNA end favors TRBJ2-7, so the J call may be wrong. Germline V gene data show CDR1 as SQVTM and CDR2 as ANQGSEA. This CDR3 spans 14 amino acids. DNA for the CDR3: TGCAGCGTTCAACTAGCGGTTGCCTACAATGAGCAGTACTTC. Translated: CSVQLAVAYNEQYF.

This clonotype has only a few counts. The rearrangement uses TRBV12-3 or TRBV12-4 and TRBJ2-3; TRBD1 aligns across 9 bases. CDR3 length equals 15 residues. V dropped 6 bases and J dropped 6; count of bases not matched to a gene: 10. The CDR3 DNA sequence: TGTGCCAGCAGCGCTACAGGGGGCTACCTGGATACGCAGTATTTT. As protein: CASSATGGYLDTQYF.

The V and J genes are TRBV23-1 and TRBJ2-1; 10 bases match TRBD2. TRBV23-1 is placed among ORFs of uncertain function. The V and J ends lost 0 bases and 4 bases, in that order; junction bases with no gene match: 6. The CDR3 is 17 residues long. The CDR3 reads CASSQSAIAGGYNEQFF. CDR3 DNA sequence: TGCGCCAGCAGTCAATCGGCGATAGCGGGGGGATACAATGAGCAGTTCTTC.

This clonotype was seen a few times. The gene calls are TRBV27 and TRBJ2-3, with D unclear. V dropped 2 bases and J dropped 0 bases, with 9 bases sitting between them. The germline gives CDR1 MNHEY, CDR2 SMNVEV (reference sequence). CDR3 size: 15 residues. The CDR3 sequence: CASSLVTPSTDTQYF. For the CDR3, the DNA is TGTGCCAGCAGTTTAGTGACGCCTAGCACAGATACGCAGTATTTT.

Remarks on this clonotype: A read error may explain this, as a much larger clone is one base away. The chain's CDR3 is CASSHSQGAHEQYF. In nucleotides, the CDR3 is TGTGCCAGCAGTCACTCACAGGGGGCCCACGAGCAGTACTTC. V gene TRBV6-6 combines with J gene TRBJ2-4, with 9 bases identical to TRBD1. Near its end, the DNA agrees better with TRBJ2-7, so the J call may be wrong. There are 14 residues in the CDR3. CDR1 MNHNY and CDR2 SVGAGI come from the germline V gene (reference sequence).